This TCR beta chain came from a study of response to subunit inactivated influenza vaccine. This clonotype occurred many times. The antigen is undetermined. Notes on the study in general: With each seasonal influenza vaccination, the authors suggested, few new T cells are recruited.

TCRdb processed the RT-PCR reads anew with MiXCR; each CDR3 protein has one entry. Among approximately 530,000 distinct CDR3 sequences listed, about 8% were seen once. From germline, CDR1 is SGHRS and CDR2 YFSETQ. The CDR3 consists of 15 residues. The V gene lost 0 bases and the J gene lost 4 bases, with 13 bases spanning the gap. V and J are TRBV5-1 and TRBJ1-2, with a possible D match to TRBD1 (5 bases). The source of this sequence is a man between 50 and 70 years old who received an inactivated influenza vaccine. The specimen comprised PBMCs from blood, sampled around 2 years after vaccination. The CDR3, as DNA: TGCGCCAGCAGCTTGGTTCCGGGTGGGACCTATGGCTACACCTTC. Translation gives CASSLVPGGTYGYTF.